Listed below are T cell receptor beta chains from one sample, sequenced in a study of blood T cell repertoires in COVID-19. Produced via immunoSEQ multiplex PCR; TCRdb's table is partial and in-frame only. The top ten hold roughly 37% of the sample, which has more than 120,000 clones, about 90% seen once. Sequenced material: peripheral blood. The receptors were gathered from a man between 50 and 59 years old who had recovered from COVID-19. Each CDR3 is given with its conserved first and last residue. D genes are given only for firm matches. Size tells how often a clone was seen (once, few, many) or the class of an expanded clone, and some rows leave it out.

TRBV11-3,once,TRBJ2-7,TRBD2,TGTGCCAGCAGCTCCGGACTAGGGGAAGACTACGAGCAGTACTTC,CASSSGLGEDYEQYF
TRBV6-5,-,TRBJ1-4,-,TGTGCCAGCAGTTTCAACCTAGGGGGTGGGGAAAAACTGTTTTTT,CASSFNLGGGEKLFF
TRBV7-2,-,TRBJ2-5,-,TGTGCCAGCAGCCCGAGAGACCAAGAGACCCAGTACTTC,CASSPRDQETQYF
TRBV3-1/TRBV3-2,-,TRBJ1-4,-,TGTGCCAGCAGCCATAGGGGCAATAATGAAAAACTGTTTTTT,CASSHRGNNEKLFF
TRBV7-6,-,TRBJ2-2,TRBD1,TGTGCCAGCAGCTTAAACGCGAACAGGGGTTCTACCGGGGAGCTGTTTTTT,CASSLNANRGSTGELFF
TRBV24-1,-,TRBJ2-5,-,TGTGCCACCAGTGATTCCAGGGTTCCAGAGACCCAGTACTTC,CATSDSRVPETQYF
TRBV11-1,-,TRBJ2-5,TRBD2,TGTGCCAGCAGCTTTGTTGGACTAGGGACGCAAGAGACCCAGTACTTC,CASSFVGLGTQETQYF
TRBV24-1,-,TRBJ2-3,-,TGTGCCACCAGTGATCTTTCTACCGATACGCAGTATTTT,CATSDLSTDTQYF
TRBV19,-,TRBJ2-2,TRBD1,TGTGCCAGTAGTATTTCGAAAAGGACAGGGAACACCGGGGAGCTGTTTTTT,CASSISKRTGNTGELFF
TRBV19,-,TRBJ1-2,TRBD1,TGTGCCAGTAGTATGACAGGGAACTATGGCTACACCTTC,CASSMTGNYGYTF
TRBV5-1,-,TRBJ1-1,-,TGCGCCAGCAGCACACAGGGTTCGCACACTGAAGCTTTCTTT,CASSTQGSHTEAFF
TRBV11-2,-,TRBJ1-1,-,TGTGCCAGCAGCCAGGGGTCATCCACTGAAGCTTTCTTT,CASSQGSSTEAFF
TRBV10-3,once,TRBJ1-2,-,TGTGCCATCAGTGGAGTAGGGGGTGGCTACACCTTC,CAISGVGGGYTF
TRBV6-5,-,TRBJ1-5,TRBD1,TGTGCCAGCAGGGACAGGGCTAGCAATCAGCCCCAGCATTTT,CASRDRASNQPQHF
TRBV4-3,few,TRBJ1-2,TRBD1,TGCGCCAGCAGCCAAAACGCACAGGGGGTTGGTGGCTACACCTTC,CASSQNAQGVGGYTF
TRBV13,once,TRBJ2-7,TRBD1,TGTGCCAGCAGCTTCGGACAGGGCCCAGCCTACGAGCAGTACTTC,CASSFGQGPAYEQYF
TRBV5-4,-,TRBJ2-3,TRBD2,TGTGCCAGCAGCCACCACAAACTAGCGGGGGTTAGCGCAGATACGCAGTATTTT,CASSHHKLAGVSADTQYF
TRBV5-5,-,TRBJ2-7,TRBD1,TGTGCCAGCAGCTTATGGTGGGACAGAGACTACGAGCAGTACTTC,CASSLWWDRDYEQYF
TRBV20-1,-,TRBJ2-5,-,TGCAGTGCTAGGCCCCAGGAGACCCAGTACTTC,CSARPQETQYF
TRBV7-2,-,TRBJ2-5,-,TGTGCCAGCAGCTTAGCTCGGGGTACAGAGACCCAGTACTTC,CASSLARGTETQYF
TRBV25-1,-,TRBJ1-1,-,TGTGCCAGCAGTGAATTCCGAGGTATGACTGAAGCTTTCTTT,CASSEFRGMTEAFF
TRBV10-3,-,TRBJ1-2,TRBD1,TGTGCCATCAGCGCAACAGGGGAGAAAAGCTATGGCTACACCTTC,CAISATGEKSYGYTF
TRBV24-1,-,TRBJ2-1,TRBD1,TGTGCCACCAGTGCTGCCGGGACAGGGGACAATGAGCAGTTCTTC,CATSAAGTGDNEQFF
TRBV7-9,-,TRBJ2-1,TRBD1,TGTGCCAGCAGCCCGTGGGACAGGGGGGGTCATGAGCAGTTCTTC,CASSPWDRGGHEQFF
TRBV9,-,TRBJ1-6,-,TGTGCCAGCAGCGTAGGGGACATAAGCTCCTATAATTCACCCCTCCACTTT,CASSVGDISSYNSPLHF
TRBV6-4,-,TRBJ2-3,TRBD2,TGTGCCAGCAGAGAACTAGCGGGGGGGCCGAATACGCAGTATTTT,CASRELAGGPNTQYF
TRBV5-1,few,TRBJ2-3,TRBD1,TGCGCCAGCAGCCGGGACAGGGGGGGAGATACGCAGTATTTT,CASSRDRGGDTQYF
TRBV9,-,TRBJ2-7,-,TGTGCCAGCAGCGCACAATGGGGGGACGAGCAGTACTTC,CASSAQWGDEQYF
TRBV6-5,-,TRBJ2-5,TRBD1,TGTGCCAGCCTACACTCGACAGGGAGAGAGACCCAGTACTTC,CASLHSTGRETQYF
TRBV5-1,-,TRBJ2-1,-,TGCGCCAGCAGCTCGGACAGTTTAAATGAGCAGTTCTTC,CASSSDSLNEQFF
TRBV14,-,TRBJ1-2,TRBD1,TGTGCCAGCAGCCAGGACAGGCAGAGCTATGGCTACACCTTC,CASSQDRQSYGYTF
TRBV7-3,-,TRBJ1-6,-,TGTGCCAGCAGCTTGAACAGGAATGATTCACCCCTCCACTTT,CASSLNRNDSPLHF
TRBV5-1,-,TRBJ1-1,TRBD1,TGCGCCAGCAGCTTCGAGGGGGCGACGGAAGCTTTCTTT,CASSFEGATEAFF
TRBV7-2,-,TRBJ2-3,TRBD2,TGTGCCAGCACCCCGGGACTAGCGGGAGATACGCAGTATTTT,CASTPGLAGDTQYF
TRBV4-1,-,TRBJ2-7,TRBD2,TGCGCCAGCAGCCAAGCGGCGGGAGAGGGTTTCTACGAGCAGTACTTC,CASSQAAGEGFYEQYF
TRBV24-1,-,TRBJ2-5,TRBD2,TGTGCCACCAGTGACCCTCTAGCGGGGGGGCGGGAGACCCAGTACTTC,CATSDPLAGGRETQYF
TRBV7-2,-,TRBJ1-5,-,TGTGCCAGCAGCCCCCCCGGCGGGGGCCGGCAGCCCCAGCATTTT,CASSPPGGGRQPQHF
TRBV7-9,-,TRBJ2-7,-,TGTGCCAGCAGCTTTGCGGGTTTAGGTAACGAGCAGTACTTC,CASSFAGLGNEQYF
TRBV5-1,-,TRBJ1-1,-,TGCGCCAGCAGCTTGGCAGCGGGGGGCGCTTTCTTT,CASSLAAGGAFF
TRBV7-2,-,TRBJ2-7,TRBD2,TGTGCCAGCAGCTTAATAAGCGGGGGCGACTACGAGCAGTACTTC,CASSLISGGDYEQYF
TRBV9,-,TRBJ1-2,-,TGTGCCAGCAGCCCTCAGGGGAGAAACTATGGCTACACCTTC,CASSPQGRNYGYTF
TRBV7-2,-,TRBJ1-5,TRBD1,TGTGCCAGCAGCCTGAATGCACAGGGGGCGGCCAATCAGCCCCAGCATTTT,CASSLNAQGAANQPQHF
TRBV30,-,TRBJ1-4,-,TGTGCCTGGAGTTTGCGTGAAAAACTGTTTTTT,CAWSLREKLFF
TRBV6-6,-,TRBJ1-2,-,TGTGCCAGCAGTTCCGACAGCGCTGGCTACACCTTC,CASSSDSAGYTF
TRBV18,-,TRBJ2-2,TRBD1,TGTGCCAGCTCACCAAGTAGGACAGGGACCACCGGGGAGCTGTTTTTT,CASSPSRTGTTGELFF
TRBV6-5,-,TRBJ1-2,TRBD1,TGTGCCAGCAGTTCACCGGGACAGAGTAACTATGGCTACACCTTC,CASSSPGQSNYGYTF
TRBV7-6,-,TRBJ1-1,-,TGTGCCAGCAGCCCTAGTGGCAGAGAGAACACTGAAGCTTTCTTT,CASSPSGRENTEAFF
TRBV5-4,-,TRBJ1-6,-,TGTGCCAGCAGGACCAGCGATTCACCCCTCCACTTT,CASRTSDSPLHF
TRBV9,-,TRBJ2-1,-,TGTGCCAGCAGCGTACGGGATCCGGTGAATGTAATGAATGAGCAGTTCTTC,CASSVRDPVNVMNEQFF
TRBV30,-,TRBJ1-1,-,TGTGCCGCGGGGAGGGAACTAAACACTGAAGCTTTCTTT,CAAGRELNTEAFF
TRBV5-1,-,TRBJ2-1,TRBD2,TGCGCCAGCAGCTTGGGGCGGGCTAGCGGGGTTAGCTCCTACAATGAGCAGTTCTTC,CASSLGRASGVSSYNEQFF
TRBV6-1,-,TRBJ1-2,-,TGTGCCAGCAGTGAAAGGGGTGACAGTAACTATGGCTACACCTTC,CASSERGDSNYGYTF